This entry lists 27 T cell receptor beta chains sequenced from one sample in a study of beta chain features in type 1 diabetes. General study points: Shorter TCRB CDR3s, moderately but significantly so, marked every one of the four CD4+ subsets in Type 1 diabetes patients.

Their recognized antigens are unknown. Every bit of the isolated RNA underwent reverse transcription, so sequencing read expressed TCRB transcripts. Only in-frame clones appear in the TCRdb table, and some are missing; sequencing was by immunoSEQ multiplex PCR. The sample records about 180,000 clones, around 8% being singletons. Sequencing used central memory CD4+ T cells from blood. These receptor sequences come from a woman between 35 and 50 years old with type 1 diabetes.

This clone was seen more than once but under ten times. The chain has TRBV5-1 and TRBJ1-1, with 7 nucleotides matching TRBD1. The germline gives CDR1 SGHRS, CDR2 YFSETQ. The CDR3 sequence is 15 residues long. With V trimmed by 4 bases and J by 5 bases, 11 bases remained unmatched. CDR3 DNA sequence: TGCGCCAGCAGCCAAGAATTATCAGGGGGGACTGAAGCTTTCTTT. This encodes CASSQELSGGTEAFF.

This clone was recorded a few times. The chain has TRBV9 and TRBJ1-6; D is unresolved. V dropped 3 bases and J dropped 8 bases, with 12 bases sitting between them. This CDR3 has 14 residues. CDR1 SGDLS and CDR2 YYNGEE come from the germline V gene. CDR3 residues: CASSANYGDSPLHF. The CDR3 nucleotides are TGTGCCAGCAGCGCCAATTACGGTGATTCACCCCTCCACTTT. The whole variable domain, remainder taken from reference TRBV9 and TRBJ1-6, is DSGVTQTPKHLITATGQRVTLRCSPRSGDLSVYWYQQSLDQGLQFLIQYYNGEERAKGNILERFSAQQFPDLHSELNLSSLELGDSALYFCASSANYGDSPLHFGNGTRLTVT.

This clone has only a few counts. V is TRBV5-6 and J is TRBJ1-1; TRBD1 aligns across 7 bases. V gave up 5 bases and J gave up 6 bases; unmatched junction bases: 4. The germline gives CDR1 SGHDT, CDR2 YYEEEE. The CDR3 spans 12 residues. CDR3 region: CASSFTGAEAFF. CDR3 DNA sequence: TGTGCCAGCAGTTTTACAGGGGCTGAAGCTTTCTTT. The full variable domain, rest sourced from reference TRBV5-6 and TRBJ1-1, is DAGVTQSPTHLIKTRGQQVTLRCSPKSGHDTVSWYQQALGQGPQFIFQYYEEEERQRGNFPDRFSGHQFPNYSSELNVNALLLGDSALYLCASSFTGAEAFFGQGTRLTVV.

The CDR3 DNA reads as TGTGCCAGTACGCGGGAGGGTTACTCCTACAATGAGCAGTTCTTC. Its protein is CASTREGYSYNEQFF. This chain connects TRBV19 to TRBJ2-1, with 9 bases aligning to TRBD2. Germline CDR1 is LNHDA and CDR2 is SQIVND (reference sequence). Trimming took 7 bases from V and 0 from J; bases not matched to a gene: 4. The CDR3 loop spans 15 amino acids. Full variable domain (remainder filled in from reference TRBV19 and TRBJ2-1): DGGITQSPKYLFRKEGQNVTLSCEQNLNHDAMYWYRQDPGQGLRLIYYSQIVNDFQKGDIAEGYSVSREKKESFPLTVTSAQKNPTAFYLCASTREGYSYNEQFFGPGTRLTVL.

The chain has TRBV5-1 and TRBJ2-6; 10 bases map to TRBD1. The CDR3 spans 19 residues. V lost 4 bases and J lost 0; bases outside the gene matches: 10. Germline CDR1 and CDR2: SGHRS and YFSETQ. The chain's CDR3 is CASSPPPGQGNSGANVLTF. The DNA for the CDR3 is TGCGCCAGCAGCCCCCCCCCGGGACAGGGGAACTCTGGGGCCAACGTCCTGACTTTC.

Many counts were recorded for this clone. The CDR3 sequence is CASSLFISGTSTDTQYF. The DNA for the CDR3 is TGCGCCAGCAGCTTGTTCATCAGCGGCACTAGCACAGATACGCAGTATTTT. The chain couples TRBV5-1 to TRBJ2-3; maybe TRBD2 (5 bases). CDR1 is SGHRS and CDR2 is YFSETQ in the germline V gene. The CDR3 loop spans 17 amino acids. Trimming removed 1 base from V and 0 bases from J, with 15 bases in between.

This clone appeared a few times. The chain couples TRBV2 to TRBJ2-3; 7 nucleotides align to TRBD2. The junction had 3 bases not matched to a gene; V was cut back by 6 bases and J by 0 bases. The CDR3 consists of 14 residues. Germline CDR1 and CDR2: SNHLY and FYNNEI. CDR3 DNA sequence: TGTGCCAGCAGCCCGGGACTAAGCACAGATACGCAGTATTTT. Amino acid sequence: CASSPGLSTDTQYF.

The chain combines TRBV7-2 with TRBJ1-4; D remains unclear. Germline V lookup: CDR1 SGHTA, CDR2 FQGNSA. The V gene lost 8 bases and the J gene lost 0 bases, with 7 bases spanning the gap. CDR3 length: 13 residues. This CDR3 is CASCGPTNEKLFF. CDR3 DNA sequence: TGTGCCAGCTGCGGTCCAACTAATGAAAAACTGTTTTTT. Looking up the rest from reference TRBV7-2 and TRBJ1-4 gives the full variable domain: GAGVSQSPSNKVTEKGKDVELRCDPISGHTALYWYRQSLGQGLEFLIYFQGNSAPDKSGLPSDRFSAERTGGSVSTLTIQRTQQEDSAVYLCASCGPTNEKLFFGSGTQLSVL.

CDR3 in amino acids: CAWSVTPGRGYTF. The CDR3 DNA reads as TGTGCCTGGAGTGTAACGCCCGGTCGTGGCTACACCTTC. J is TRBJ1-2 and V is TRBV30; D is undetermined. Per germline, CDR1 GTSNPN and CDR2 SVGIG (reference sequence). The CDR3 has 13 residues. V dropped 0 bases and J dropped 7 bases, with 12 bases sitting between them.

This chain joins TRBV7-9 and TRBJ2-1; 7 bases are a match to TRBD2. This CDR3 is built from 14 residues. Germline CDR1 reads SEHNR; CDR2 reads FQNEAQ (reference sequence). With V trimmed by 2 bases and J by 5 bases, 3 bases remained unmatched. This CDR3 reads CASSLRDYDNEQFF. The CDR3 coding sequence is TGTGCCAGCAGCTTAAGGGACTACGACAATGAGCAGTTCTTC. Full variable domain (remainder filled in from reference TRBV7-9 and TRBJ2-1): DTGVSQNPRHKITKRGQNVTFRCDPISEHNRLYWYRQTLGQGPEFLTYFQNEAQLEKSRLLSDRFSAERPKGSFSTLEIQRTEQGDSAMYLCASSLRDYDNEQFFGPGTRLTVL.

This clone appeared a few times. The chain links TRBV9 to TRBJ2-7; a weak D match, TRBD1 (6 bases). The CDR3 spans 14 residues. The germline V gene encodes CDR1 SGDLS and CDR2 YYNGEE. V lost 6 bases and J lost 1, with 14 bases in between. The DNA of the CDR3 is TGTGCCAGCACTCCAGGGGACCAATCCTACGAGCAGTACTTC. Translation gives CASTPGDQSYEQYF. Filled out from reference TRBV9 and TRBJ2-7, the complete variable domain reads DSGVTQTPKHLITATGQRVTLRCSPRSGDLSVYWYQQSLDQGLQFLIQYYNGEERAKGNILERFSAQQFPDLHSELNLSSLELGDSALYFCASTPGDQSYEQYFGPGTRLTVT.

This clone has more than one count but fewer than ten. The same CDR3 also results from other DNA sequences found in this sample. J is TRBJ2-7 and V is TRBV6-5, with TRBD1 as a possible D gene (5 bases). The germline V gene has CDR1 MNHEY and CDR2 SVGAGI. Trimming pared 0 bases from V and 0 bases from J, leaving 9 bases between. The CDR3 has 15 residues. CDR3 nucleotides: TGTGCCAGCAGTTACTCGGGGCAGCTCTCCTACGAGCAGTACTTC. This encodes CASSYSGQLSYEQYF.

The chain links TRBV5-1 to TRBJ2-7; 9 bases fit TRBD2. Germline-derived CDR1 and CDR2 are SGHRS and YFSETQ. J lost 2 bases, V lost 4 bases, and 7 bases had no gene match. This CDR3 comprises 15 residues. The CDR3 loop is CASSQLAGQTYEQYF. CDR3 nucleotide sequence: TGCGCCAGCAGCCAACTAGCGGGCCAGACCTACGAGCAGTACTTC.

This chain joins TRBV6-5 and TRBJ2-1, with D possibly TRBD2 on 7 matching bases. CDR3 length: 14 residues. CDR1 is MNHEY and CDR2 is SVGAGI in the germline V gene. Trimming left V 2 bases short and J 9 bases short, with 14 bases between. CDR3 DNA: TGTGCCAGCAGTTACAAGGGGGGGTGGCTTGAGCAGTTCTTC. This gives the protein CASSYKGGWLEQFF.

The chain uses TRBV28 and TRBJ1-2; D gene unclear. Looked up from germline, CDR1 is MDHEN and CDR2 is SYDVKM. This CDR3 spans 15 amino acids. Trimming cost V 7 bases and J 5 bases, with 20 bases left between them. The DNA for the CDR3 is TGTGCCAGCACCTCGGGGTCCGGAGGCTTATATGGCTACACCTTC. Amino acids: CASTSGSGGLYGYTF.

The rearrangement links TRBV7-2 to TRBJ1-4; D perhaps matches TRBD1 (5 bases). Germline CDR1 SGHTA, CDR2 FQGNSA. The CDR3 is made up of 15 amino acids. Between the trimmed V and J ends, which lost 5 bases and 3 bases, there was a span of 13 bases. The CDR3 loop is CASSENGGANEKLFF. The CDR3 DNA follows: TGTGCCAGCAGCGAAAACGGGGGGGCTAATGAAAAACTGTTTTTT.

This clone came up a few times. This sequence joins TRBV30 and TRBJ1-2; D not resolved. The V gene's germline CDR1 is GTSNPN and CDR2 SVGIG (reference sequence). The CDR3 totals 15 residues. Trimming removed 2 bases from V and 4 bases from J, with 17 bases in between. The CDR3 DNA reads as TGTGCCTGGAGTCCCTCCCCCGGCGGCTCCTATGGCTACACCTTC. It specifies CAWSPSPGGSYGYTF.

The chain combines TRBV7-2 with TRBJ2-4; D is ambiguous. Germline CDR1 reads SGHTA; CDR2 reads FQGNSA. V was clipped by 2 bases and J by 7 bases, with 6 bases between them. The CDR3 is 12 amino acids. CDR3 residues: CASSLSRNIQYF. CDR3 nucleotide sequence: TGTGCCAGCAGCTTATCCAGGAACATTCAGTACTTC.

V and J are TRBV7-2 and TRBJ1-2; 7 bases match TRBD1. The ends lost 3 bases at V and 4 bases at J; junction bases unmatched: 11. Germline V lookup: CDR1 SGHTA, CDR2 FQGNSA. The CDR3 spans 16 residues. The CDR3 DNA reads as TGTGCCAGCAGCTTCGGTGGACAGGCGAGTAGCTATGGCTACACCTTC. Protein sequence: CASSFGGQASSYGYTF.

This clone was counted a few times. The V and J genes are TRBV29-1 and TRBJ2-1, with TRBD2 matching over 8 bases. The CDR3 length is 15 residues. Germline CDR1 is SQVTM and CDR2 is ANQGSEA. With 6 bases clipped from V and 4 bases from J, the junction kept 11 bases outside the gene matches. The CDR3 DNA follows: TGCAGCGTCCGGACTAGCCCCACAACATACAATGAGCAGTTCTTC. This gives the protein CSVRTSPTTYNEQFF.

The CDR3 coding sequence is TGCGCCAGCTGCCGACAGGAGAGCTCCTACGAGCAGTACTTC. Its translation is CASCRQESSYEQYF. V gene TRBV5-1 combines with J gene TRBJ2-7; D may be TRBD1 (6 bases). The CDR3 has 14 residues. Germline V gives CDR1 SGHRS, CDR2 YFSETQ. V lost 7 bases and J lost 0, with 14 bases in between.

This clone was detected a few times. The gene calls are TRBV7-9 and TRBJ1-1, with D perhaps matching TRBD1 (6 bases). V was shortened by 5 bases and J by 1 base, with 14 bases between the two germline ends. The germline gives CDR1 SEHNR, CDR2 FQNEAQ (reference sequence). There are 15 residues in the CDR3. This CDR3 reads CASSPRTVPNTEAFF. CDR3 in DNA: TGTGCCAGCAGCCCAAGGACAGTCCCGAACACTGAAGCTTTCTTT.

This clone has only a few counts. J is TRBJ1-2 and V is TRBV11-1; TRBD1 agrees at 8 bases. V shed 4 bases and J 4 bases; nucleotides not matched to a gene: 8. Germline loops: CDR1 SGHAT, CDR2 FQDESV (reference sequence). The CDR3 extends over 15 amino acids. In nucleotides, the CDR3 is TGTGCCAGCAGCTCGCCGGACAGGGAGGTCTATGGCTACACCTTC. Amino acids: CASSSPDREVYGYTF.

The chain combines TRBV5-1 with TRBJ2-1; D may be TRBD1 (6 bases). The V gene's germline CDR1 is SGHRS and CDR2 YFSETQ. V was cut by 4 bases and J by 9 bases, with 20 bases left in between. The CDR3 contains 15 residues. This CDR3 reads CASSPVGTSDSEQFF. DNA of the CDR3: TGCGCCAGCAGCCCGGTCGGGACATCGGATAGTGAGCAGTTCTTC.

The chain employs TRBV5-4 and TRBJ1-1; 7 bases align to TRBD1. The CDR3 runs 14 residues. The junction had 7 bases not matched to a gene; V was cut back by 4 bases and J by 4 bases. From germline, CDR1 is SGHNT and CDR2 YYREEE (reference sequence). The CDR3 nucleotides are TGTGCCAGCAGCCCACGCCGGACAGGCACTGAAGCTTTCTTT. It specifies CASSPRRTGTEAFF. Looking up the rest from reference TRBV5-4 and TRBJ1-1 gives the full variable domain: ETGVTQSPTHLIKTRGQQVTLRCSSQSGHNTVSWYQQALGQGPQFIFQYYREEENGRGNFPPRFSGLQFPNYSSELNVNALELDDSALYLCASSPRRTGTEAFFGQGTRLTVV.

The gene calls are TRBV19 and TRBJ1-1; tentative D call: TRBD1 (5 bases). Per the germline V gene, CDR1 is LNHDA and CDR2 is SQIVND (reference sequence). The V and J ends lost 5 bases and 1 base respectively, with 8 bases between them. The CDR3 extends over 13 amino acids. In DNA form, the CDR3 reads TGTGCCAGTAGTCTACAGGCGAACACTGAAGCTTTCTTT. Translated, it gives CASSLQANTEAFF.

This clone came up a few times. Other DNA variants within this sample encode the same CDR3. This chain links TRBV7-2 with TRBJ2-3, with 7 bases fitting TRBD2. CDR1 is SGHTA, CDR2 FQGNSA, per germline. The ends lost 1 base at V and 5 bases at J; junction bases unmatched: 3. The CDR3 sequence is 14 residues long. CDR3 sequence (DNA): TGTGCCAGCAGCTTAGAGTGGGGGGGAGATACGCAGTATTTT. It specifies CASSLEWGGDTQYF.